These T cell receptor beta chains were read from a single sample in a study of T cell repertoires in cytomegalovirus infection. TCRdb analysed the reads with MiXCR anew, one entry per CDR3 protein. The sample contains about 180,000 distinct CDR3 sequences, around an eighth of which appear only once. The sample taken for sequencing was PBMCs. Every receptor here comes from a human donor in good health (CMV status not recorded). Some clones in this sample may be carry-over from other donors' samples. Each CDR3 is given with its conserved first and last residue. A D gene is named only where the DNA matches it firmly. Some rows have no size entry. The others give once, few or many, or a class for an expanded clone.

>many|TRBD2|TRBV4-1|TRBJ2-1
TGCGCCAGCAGCCAAGAGACTAGCGGGAGTACCTACAATGAGCAGTTCTTC
CASSQETSGSTYNEQFF
>many|-|TRBV5-5|TRBJ2-1
TGTGCCAGCAGCTTGGCCTGGAATGAGCAGTTCTTC
CASSLAWNEQFF
>few|TRBD1|TRBV19|TRBJ2-7
TGTGCCAGTAGTCACCGACCGGGACAGGGGGCCTACGAGCAGTACTTC
CASSHRPGQGAYEQYF
>-|-|TRBV6-5|TRBJ2-6
TGTGCCAGCAGTTACAGTCAGATATCTACCAACGTCCTGACTTTC
CASSYSQISTNVLTF
>many|-|TRBV6-5|TRBJ2-5
TGTGCCAGCAGTTTCTCAGGGAATAGGGTGACCCAGTACTTC
CASSFSGNRVTQYF
>many|TRBD2|TRBV7-3|TRBJ2-3
TGTGCCAGCAGCTCTTCTAGCGGAAAGGGGTATACGCAGTATTTT
CASSSSSGKGYTQYF
>-|TRBD1|TRBV5-1|TRBJ2-7
TGCGCCAGCAGCCCGGGACAGGGGTACGGCGAGCAGTACTTC
CASSPGQGYGEQYF
>many|-|TRBV28|TRBJ1-1
TGTGCCAGCAGTCAGACGATCTCAGGACGTAATCGGGTGGGTGCTTTCTTT
CASSQTISGRNRVGAFF
>many|-|TRBV14|TRBJ1-1
TGTGCCAGCAGCCACGATCGCCCCAAGGTTAACACTGAAGCTTTCTTT
CASSHDRPKVNTEAFF
>many|TRBD1|TRBV7-8|TRBJ2-7
TGTGCCAGCAGCGCGAGCGACAGGGTGGCCCACGAGCAGTACTTC
CASSASDRVAHEQYF
>-|-|TRBV5-1|TRBJ2-5
TGCGCCAGCAAACCAAGGGGGTCTCGAGGCGAGACCCAGTACTTC
CASKPRGSRGETQYF
>many|TRBD2|TRBV20-1|TRBJ2-3
TGCAGTGCTAGAAACCCGGGGCGGGGGGGTCGCACAGATACGCAGTATTTT
CSARNPGRGGRTDTQYF
>-|-|TRBV7-8|TRBJ1-1
TGTGCCAGCAGCTTAGCAGGACCTGAAGCTTTCTTT
CASSLAGPEAFF
>many|-|TRBV28|TRBJ2-7
TGTGCCAGCAGTTTAGAGCTATTGGGGAACAGGGTTAGCTCCTACGAGCAGTACTTC
CASSLELLGNRVSSYEQYF
>-|-|TRBV28|TRBJ1-2
TGTGCCAGCAGGAGTGACAGGCCCTATCTCAACTATGGCTACACCTTC
CASRSDRPYLNYGYTF
>-|-|TRBV11-2|TRBJ2-7
TGTGCCAGCAGCTTTTATTTTACCCCCTATGACGAGCAGTACTTC
CASSFYFTPYDEQYF
>once|-|TRBV20-1|TRBJ1-4
TGCAGTGCTAGTCGTGCCGGGAATGAAAAACTGTTTTTT
CSASRAGNEKLFF
>many|-|TRBV7-6|TRBJ2-5
TGTGCCAGCAGCACGTGGGAGACCCAGTACTTC
CASSTWETQYF
>many|-|TRBV12-3/TRBV12-4|TRBJ1-6
TGTGCCAGCAGTTTAGGCCAGGGGAATTCACCCCTCCACTTT
CASSLGQGNSPLHF
>few|-|TRBV12-3/TRBV12-4|TRBJ2-1
TGTGCCAGCAGTTTCCTTTTCAATGAGCAGTTCTTC
CASSFLFNEQFF
>-|-|TRBV7-9|TRBJ2-5
TGTGCCAGCAGCTTTACTAGCAACCAAGAGACCCAGTACTTC
CASSFTSNQETQYF
>many|-|TRBV28|TRBJ2-7
TGTGCCAGCAGTCCCCCTCTGATCGTGTGGAGCTCCTACGAGCAGTACTTC
CASSPPLIVWSSYEQYF
>-|TRBD2|TRBV6-2/TRBV6-3|TRBJ2-1
TGTGCCAGCAGTTACCGAAGTGGACTAGCGGGGGGCAATGAGCAGTTCTTC
CASSYRSGLAGGNEQFF
>many|-|TRBV7-2|TRBJ1-3
TGTGCCAGCAGCTTAGGGGCAGGGTCTGGAAACACCATATATTTT
CASSLGAGSGNTIYF
>-|TRBD1|TRBV12-3/TRBV12-4|TRBJ1-5
TGTGCCAGCAGAGATACGGGACAGGGGAATCAGCCCCAGCATTTT
CASRDTGQGNQPQHF
>-|-|TRBV6-6|TRBJ2-5
TGTGCCAGCAGTTACTCGGGACGGACCCAAGAGACCCAGTACTTC
CASSYSGRTQETQYF
>few|-|TRBV5-1|TRBJ2-2
TGCGCCAGCTCCCGAGCGGGCCAGGACTACACCGGGGAGCTGTTTTTT
CASSRAGQDYTGELFF
>many|-|TRBV23-1|TRBJ1-1
TGCGCCAGCAGTCAACCCCAGTTGGTGTGGACTGAAGCTTTCTTT
CASSQPQLVWTEAFF
>-|-|TRBV29-1|TRBJ2-1
TGCAGCGTGATCCCAGCGGCAGTAAATGAGCAGTTCTTC
CSVIPAAVNEQFF
>-|-|TRBV6-4|TRBJ2-7
TGTGCCAGCAGTGACTCGGGTAGATTCTACGAGCAGTACTTC
CASSDSGRFYEQYF
>-|-|TRBV7-2|TRBJ2-3
TGTGCCAGCAGCTTAGGCGACCTTTTTACAGATCCGCAGTATTTT
CASSLGDLFTDPQYF
>many|-|TRBV7-2|TRBJ2-4
TGTGCCAGCAGCTCCTATAACAAAAACATTCAGTACTTC
CASSSYNKNIQYF
>many|-|TRBV7-3|TRBJ2-2
TGTGCCAGCAGCTCCAAGGTCCCCGGGGAGCTGTTTTTT
CASSSKVPGELFF
>few|TRBD1|TRBV15|TRBJ2-3
TGTGCCACCAGCGGGGGACAGAGGGGGACGGATACGCAGTATTTT
CATSGGQRGTDTQYF
>many|-|TRBV28|TRBJ2-1
TGTGCCAGCAGTTTACTTATCCCTGGCTCCTACAATGAGCAGTTCTTC
CASSLLIPGSYNEQFF
>few|-|TRBV4-2|TRBJ2-7
TGTGCCAGCAGCCAATTTGCACAGGACTCCTACGAGCAGTACTTC
CASSQFAQDSYEQYF
>-|-|TRBV5-1|TRBJ1-5
TGCGCCAGCAGCTTGGATGGAAATAGCAATCAGCCCCAGCATTTT
CASSLDGNSNQPQHF
>-|TRBD2|TRBV6-2/TRBV6-3|TRBJ2-2
TGTGCCACCCGGGACAGAGGACTAGCGAGGAACACCGGGGAGCTGTTTTTT
CATRDRGLARNTGELFF
>many|-|TRBV6-2/TRBV6-3|TRBJ2-6
TGTGCCAGCAGACGCGGCTGGACCTCCCCTGGGGCCAACGTCCTGACTTTC
CASRRGWTSPGANVLTF
>-|-|TRBV5-1|TRBJ1-1
TGCGCCAGCAGCTTACAAAACAGTGAAGCTTTCTTT
CASSLQNSEAFF
>-|-|TRBV24-1|TRBJ2-2
TGTGCCACCAGTGATCTTCAGGGGGAGGACACCGGGGAGCTGTTTTTT
CATSDLQGEDTGELFF
>many|TRBD1|TRBV6-2/TRBV6-3|TRBJ2-2
TGTGCCAGCAGTCCCTCAGGGGGCAACGGGGAGCTGTTTTTT
CASSPSGGNGELFF
>many|-|TRBV11-2|TRBJ2-7
TGTGCCAGCAGCTTAGCGGTCGGAACCTACGAGCAGTACTTC
CASSLAVGTYEQYF
>many|TRBD2|TRBV7-3|TRBJ2-1
TGTGCCAGCAGCCCATACAGGGGACTAGCGGGCGGTGAGCAGTTCTTC
CASSPYRGLAGGEQFF
>-|-|TRBV23-1|TRBJ1-1
TGCGCCACATCAGTCGTGGACGCCGGTCCCAGGGAATCCTCCATGAACACTGAAGCTTTCTTT
CATSVVDAGPRESSMNTEAFF
>-|-|TRBV5-1|TRBJ1-1
TGCGCCAGCAGCCCGGGCGTCCAGATGAACACTGAAGCTTTCTTT
CASSPGVQMNTEAFF
>many|TRBD1|TRBV7-9|TRBJ1-1
TGTGCCAGCAGCTCTCTCGCGGGGACAGGGATTGGTTTCTTT
CASSSLAGTGIGFF
>-|-|TRBV14|TRBJ1-3
TGTGCCAGCAGCCAAGACCCCAGAAGATACTCTGGAAACACCATATATTTT
CASSQDPRRYSGNTIYF
>many|TRBD2|TRBV11-2|TRBJ2-3
TGTGCCAGCAGCCTACGGACTAGCGGGAGTCTGGATACGCAGTATTTT
CASSLRTSGSLDTQYF
>many|TRBD1|TRBV7-2|TRBJ1-1
TGTGCCAGCAGCTTCCTGGGACAGAGTAACACTGAAGCTTTCTTT
CASSFLGQSNTEAFF
>few|-|TRBV28|TRBJ2-5
TGTGCCAGCAGCCCCGGAGGGAATGGGGAGACCCAGTACTTC
CASSPGGNGETQYF
>-|TRBD1|TRBV7-9|TRBJ1-2
TGTGCCAGCAGCTTAGGGACAGGGGGTTATGGCTACACCTTC
CASSLGTGGYGYTF
>-|-|TRBV20-1|TRBJ1-2
TGCAGTGCTAGGAACAGGGAGAGGTTGTCCGGCTACACCTTC
CSARNRERLSGYTF
>few|TRBD2|TRBV2|TRBJ2-3
TGTGCCAGCAGTGATAGCGGGGGGGCCGCAGATACGCAGTATTTT
CASSDSGGAADTQYF
>-|-|TRBV2|TRBJ1-4
TGTGCCAGCAGTGAAATGGCAGCAACTAATGAAAAACTGTTTTTT
CASSEMAATNEKLFF
>-|-|TRBV5-4|TRBJ1-1
TGTGCCAGCAGCCCCCTCTGGGCGAACACTGAAGCTTTCTTT
CASSPLWANTEAFF
>few|TRBD2|TRBV3-1|TRBJ2-3
TGTGCCAGCAGCCAAGTAAGAGCGGGAGGGCGCACAGATACGCAGTATTTT
CASSQVRAGGRTDTQYF
>-|-|TRBV11-3|TRBJ2-1
TGTGCCAGCAGCTTAGATGCCGGGGCGGGGGCGCAGTTCTTC
CASSLDAGAGAQFF
>-|TRBD1|TRBV5-1|TRBJ2-7
TGCGCCAGCAGCTTGGCTCCGGGACAGGGGCCCGGGAGCTCCTACGAGCAGTACTTC
CASSLAPGQGPGSSYEQYF
>few|-|TRBV29-1|TRBJ2-7
TGCAGCGGGCTGGGGGATTCCTACGAGCAGTACTTC
CSGLGDSYEQYF